This T cell receptor (beta chain) is drawn from a study of blood T cell repertoires in COVID-19. For the study at large: The study drew acute and convalescent COVID-19 samples from the United States, Italy and Spain.

Clones were read by immunoSEQ multiplex PCR, and TCRdb kept only the in-frame ones, dropping some. The table includes 210,000 or so clones, approximately 90% detected once. The source material was peripheral blood. This sequence originates from a man aged 25-40 years with COVID-19, enrolled during active disease.

CDR3 DNA: TGTGCCAGCAGTGCTAGCGGGGGTTTCTACGAGCAGTACTTC. As protein: CASSASGGFYEQYF. V gene TRBV6-4 combines with J gene TRBJ2-7, with 10 bases aligning to TRBD2. Germline loops: CDR1 MRHNA, CDR2 SNTAGT. Trimming removed 4 bases from V and 3 bases from J; junction bases left unmatched: 3. The CDR3 sequence is 14 residues long.